This TCR beta chain emerged from a study of CD8+ T cells in alopecia areata. Points from the study as a whole: Scalp clonality and expanded CD8+ clones among the top 100 were significantly decreased by tofacitinib. The link between baseline CD8+ expansion and response remains uncertain with one nonresponder. Persistence in scalp and blood during tofacitinib was observed for many expanded lesional clones.

The sample's treatment: oral pan-JAK inhibitor, 5-10 mg twice daily. Sampling of alopecia areata patients yielded lesional scalp punch biopsies as well as peripheral blood. RNA extraction and reverse transcription yielded cDNA as sequencing template. Only in-frame clones appear in the TCRdb table, and some are missing; sequencing was by immunoSEQ multiplex PCR. This table has over 100,000 clones, 50% to 75% appearing once. The V gene lost 6 bases and the J gene lost 7 bases, with 10 bases spanning the gap. Germline-derived CDR1 and CDR2 are LGHNA and YNFKEQ. The CDR3 loop spans 12 amino acids. Worth noting for this clone: The antigen is unknown.

The V call is TRBV4-2, the J call TRBJ2-1, with D perhaps matching TRBD2 (5 bases). This TCR was recovered from a human donor with alopecia areata. The starting material was CD8+ T cells sorted from blood, obtained at week 24, from a patient treated with tofacitinib. CDR3 protein: CASRDGENEQFF. In nucleotides, the CDR3 is TGTGCCAGCAGGGACGGGGAGAATGAGCAGTTCTTC.